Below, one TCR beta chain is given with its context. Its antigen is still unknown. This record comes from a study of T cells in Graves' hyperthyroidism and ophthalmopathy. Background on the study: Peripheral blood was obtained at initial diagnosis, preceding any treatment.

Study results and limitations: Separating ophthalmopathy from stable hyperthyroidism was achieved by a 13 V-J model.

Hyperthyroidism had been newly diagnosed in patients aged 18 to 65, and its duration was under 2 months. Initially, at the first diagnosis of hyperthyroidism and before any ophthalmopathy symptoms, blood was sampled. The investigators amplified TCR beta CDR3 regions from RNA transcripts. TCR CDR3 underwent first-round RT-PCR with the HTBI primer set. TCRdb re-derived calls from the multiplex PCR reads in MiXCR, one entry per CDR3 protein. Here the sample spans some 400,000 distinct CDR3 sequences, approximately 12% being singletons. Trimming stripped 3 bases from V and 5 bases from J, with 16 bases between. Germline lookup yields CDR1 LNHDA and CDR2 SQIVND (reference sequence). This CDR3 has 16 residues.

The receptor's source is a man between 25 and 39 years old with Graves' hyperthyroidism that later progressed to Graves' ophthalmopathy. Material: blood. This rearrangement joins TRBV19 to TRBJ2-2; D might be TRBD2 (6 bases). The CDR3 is CASSMWKTGRTGELFF. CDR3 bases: TGTGCCAGTAGTATGTGGAAAACGGGGAGGACCGGGGAGCTGTTTTTT.